This T cell receptor (beta chain) was found in a study of CD8+ T cells in alopecia areata. Study-wide background: Severity among treated patients was scored by the percentage of scalp area affected.

With regard to this clone: No antigen is known for it.

Extracted RNA was reverse transcribed, and the resulting cDNA served as sequencing template. The repertoire was sequenced with immunoSEQ multiplex PCR; TCRdb's copy has only in-frame clones and lacks some. This table has 180,000 or so clones, 51% appearing once. The V end lost 3 bases, the J end lost 2 bases, and 11 bases lay between the germline ends. Germline V gene data show CDR1 as SGHTA and CDR2 as FQGNSA. This CDR3 region has 14 residues. General study points: Sequences from scalp samples also cover resident alphabeta T cells of normal skin. Researchers report lesional scalp, most notably alopecia totalis/universalis, outstripped normal scalp in clonality.

Treatment in this sample: oral pan-JAK inhibitor, 5-10 mg twice daily. Source: CD8+ T cells sorted from blood, taken at week 52, from a patient treated with tofacitinib. This receptor was taken from a human donor with alopecia areata. This sequence joins TRBV7-2 and TRBJ2-7, with D perhaps TRBD1 or TRBD2 (5 bases each). The CDR3 here is CASSFGAAPYEQYF. Written as DNA, the CDR3 is TGTGCCAGCAGCTTCGGGGCCGCCCCCTACGAGCAGTACTTC.